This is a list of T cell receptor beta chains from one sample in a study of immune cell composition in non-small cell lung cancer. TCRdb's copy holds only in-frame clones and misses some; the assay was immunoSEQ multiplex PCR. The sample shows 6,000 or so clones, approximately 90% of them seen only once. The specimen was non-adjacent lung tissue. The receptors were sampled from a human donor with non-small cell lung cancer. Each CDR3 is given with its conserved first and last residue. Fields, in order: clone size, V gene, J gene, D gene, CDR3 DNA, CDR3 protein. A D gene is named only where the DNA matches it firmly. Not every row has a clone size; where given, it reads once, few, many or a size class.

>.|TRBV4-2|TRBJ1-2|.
TGTGCCAGCAGCCAAGATCCCGCAGGGGCGAAAGGCTACACCTTC
CASSQDPAGAKGYTF
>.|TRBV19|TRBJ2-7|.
TGTGCCAGTAGTCTCCTTGGGGGCACCCACTACGAGCAGTACTTC
CASSLLGGTHYEQYF
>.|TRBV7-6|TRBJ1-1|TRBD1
TGTGCCAGCAGCTTATCAGGGGGAGCTGAAGCTTTCTTT
CASSLSGGAEAFF
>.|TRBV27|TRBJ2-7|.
TGTGCCAGCAGTCCGGGACAAGCTGCCTCCTACGAGCAGTACTTC
CASSPGQAASYEQYF
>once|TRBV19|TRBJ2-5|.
TGTGCCAGTAGCAGAGGGAGTACTGAGACCCAGTACTTC
CASSRGSTETQYF
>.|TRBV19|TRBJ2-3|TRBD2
TGTGCCAGTAGTACCCTGACTAGCGGTTTCACAGATACGCAGTATTTT
CASSTLTSGFTDTQYF
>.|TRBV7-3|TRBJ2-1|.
TGTGCCAGCAGCTTACCCCTTGACAATGAGCAGTTCTTC
CASSLPLDNEQFF
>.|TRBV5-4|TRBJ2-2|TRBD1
TGTGCCAGCAGCAGCGCAGGGGGCGCGAACACCGGGGAGCTGTTTTTT
CASSSAGGANTGELFF
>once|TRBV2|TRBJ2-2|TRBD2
TGTGCCAGCAGTGCCCGGGGGGGGCGCATCGGGGAGCTGTTTTTT
CASSARGGRIGELFF
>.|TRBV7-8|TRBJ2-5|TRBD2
TGTGCCAGCAGCCCATTAGCGGGAGGCACCCAAGAGACCCAGTACTTC
CASSPLAGGTQETQYF
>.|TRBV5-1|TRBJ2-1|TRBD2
TGCGCCAGCAGCAACCTAGCGGGGGAGCAGTTCTTC
CASSNLAGEQFF
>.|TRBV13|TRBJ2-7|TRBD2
TGTGCCAGCAGCCTAGGATTAGGACCGGGACTAGCGGGAACCCCCTACGAGCAGTACTTC
CASSLGLGPGLAGTPYEQYF
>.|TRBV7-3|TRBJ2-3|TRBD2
TGTGCCAGCAGCCCGCGACTAGCGGGGCTCACAGATACGCAGTATTTT
CASSPRLAGLTDTQYF
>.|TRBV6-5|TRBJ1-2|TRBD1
TGTGCCAGCAGTTACCTGACAGGGCGAGGCTACACCTTC
CASSYLTGRGYTF
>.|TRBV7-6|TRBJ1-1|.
TGTGCCAGCAGCTCTGACAGAAAGGGCACTGAAGCTTTCTTT
CASSSDRKGTEAFF
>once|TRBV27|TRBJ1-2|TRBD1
TGTGCCAGCAGTTTCCGGACAGGGGCGAACTATGGCTACACCTTC
CASSFRTGANYGYTF
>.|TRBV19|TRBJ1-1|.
TGTGCCAGTAGTTCCACTATGGGGGGGGCGTTGAACACTGAAGCTTTCTTT
CASSSTMGGALNTEAFF
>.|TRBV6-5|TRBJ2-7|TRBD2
TGTGCCAGCAGTTACGGGCTAGCGGGAGTCGAGCAGTACTTC
CASSYGLAGVEQYF
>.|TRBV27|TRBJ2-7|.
TGTGCCAGCAGCGGGACTCCAAGAGGCGAGCAGTACTTC
CASSGTPRGEQYF
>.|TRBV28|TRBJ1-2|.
TGTGCCAGCAGTTCCCGCCGGACAGAGAGAAGGCTCTATGGCTACACCTTC
CASSSRRTERRLYGYTF
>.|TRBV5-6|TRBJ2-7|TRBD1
TGTGCCAGCACCAGACAGGGCCCGTCCTACGAGCAGTACTTC
CASTRQGPSYEQYF
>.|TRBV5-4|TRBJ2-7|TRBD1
TGTGCCAGCAGCAGAGGGACAGGGTCGCGCTACGAGCAGTACTTC
CASSRGTGSRYEQYF
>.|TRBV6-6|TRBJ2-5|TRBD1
TGTGCCAGCAGACCGACAGGGGCAGAGACCCAGTACTTC
CASRPTGAETQYF
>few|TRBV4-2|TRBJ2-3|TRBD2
TGTGCCAGCAGCCTCGGACTAGCGGGATCGAGCACAGATACGCAGTATTTT
CASSLGLAGSSTDTQYF
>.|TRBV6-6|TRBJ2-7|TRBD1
TGTGCCAGCAGTTACGTAGACAGGGGACAGTACTTC
CASSYVDRGQYF
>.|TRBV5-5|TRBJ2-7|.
TGTGCCAGCAGCCCGGGACTTCAACCGTACGAGCAGTACTTC
CASSPGLQPYEQYF
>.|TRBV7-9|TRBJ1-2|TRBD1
TGTGCCAGCAGCAAAAAACGGGACAGCGTAAACTATGGCTACACCTTC
CASSKKRDSVNYGYTF
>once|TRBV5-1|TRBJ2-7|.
TGCGCCAGCAGCTCCGGGATGCGGGGCGTTTGGGAGCAGTACTTC
CASSSGMRGVWEQYF